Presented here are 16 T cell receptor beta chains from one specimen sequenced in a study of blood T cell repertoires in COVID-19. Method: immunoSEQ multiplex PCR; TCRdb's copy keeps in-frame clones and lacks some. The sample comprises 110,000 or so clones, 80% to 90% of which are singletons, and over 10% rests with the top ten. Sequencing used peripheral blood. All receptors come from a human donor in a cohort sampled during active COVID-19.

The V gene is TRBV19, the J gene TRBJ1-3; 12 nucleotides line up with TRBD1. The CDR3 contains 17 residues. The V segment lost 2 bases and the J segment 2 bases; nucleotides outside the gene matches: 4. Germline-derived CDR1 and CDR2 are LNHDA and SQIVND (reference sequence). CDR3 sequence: CASSIQGQGATGNTIYF. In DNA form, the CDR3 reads TGTGCCAGTAGTATACAGGGACAGGGGGCGACTGGAAACACCATATATTTT.

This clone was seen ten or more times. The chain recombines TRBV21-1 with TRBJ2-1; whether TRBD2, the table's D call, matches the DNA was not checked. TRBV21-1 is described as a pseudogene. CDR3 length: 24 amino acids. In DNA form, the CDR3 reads TGTGCCAGCAGCAATGCCCCCCAGGGACCGGGACTAGCGGGGGCCCCAAGCTCCTACAATGAGCAGTTCTTC. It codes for CASSNAPQGPGLAGAPSSYNEQFF.

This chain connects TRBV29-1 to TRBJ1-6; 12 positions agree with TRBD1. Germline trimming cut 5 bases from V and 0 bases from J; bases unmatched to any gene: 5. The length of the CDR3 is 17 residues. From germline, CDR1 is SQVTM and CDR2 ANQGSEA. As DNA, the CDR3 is TGCAGCGTTATGGGGACAGGGGGCGACTCCTATAATTCACCCCTCCACTTT. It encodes CSVMGTGGDSYNSPLHF.

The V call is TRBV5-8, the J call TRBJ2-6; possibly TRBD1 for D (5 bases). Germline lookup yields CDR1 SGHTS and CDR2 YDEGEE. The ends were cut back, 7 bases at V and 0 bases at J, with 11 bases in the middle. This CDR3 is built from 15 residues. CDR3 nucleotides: TGTGCCAGCTTCAGGGTCCGCTCTGGGGCCAACGTCCTGACTTTC. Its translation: CASFRVRSGANVLTF.

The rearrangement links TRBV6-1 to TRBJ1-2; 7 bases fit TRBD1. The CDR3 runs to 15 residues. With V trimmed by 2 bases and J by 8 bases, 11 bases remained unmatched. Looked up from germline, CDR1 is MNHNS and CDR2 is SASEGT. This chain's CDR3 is CASSESWTGMSGYTF. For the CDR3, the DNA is TGTGCCAGCAGTGAATCTTGGACAGGCATGAGCGGCTACACCTTC.

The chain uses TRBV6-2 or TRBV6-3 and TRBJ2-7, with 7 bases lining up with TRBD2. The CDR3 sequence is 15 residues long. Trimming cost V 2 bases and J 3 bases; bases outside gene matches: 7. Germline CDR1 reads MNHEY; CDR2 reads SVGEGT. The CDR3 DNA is TGTGCCAGCAGTTACGGGCTAGCGGCGCGCTACGAGCAGTACTTC. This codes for CASSYGLAARYEQYF.

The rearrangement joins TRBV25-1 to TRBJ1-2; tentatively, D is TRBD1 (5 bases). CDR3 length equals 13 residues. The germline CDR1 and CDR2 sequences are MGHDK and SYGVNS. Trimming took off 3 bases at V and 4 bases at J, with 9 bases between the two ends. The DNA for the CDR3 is TGTGCCAGCAGTGAGGGGGACTTCTATGGCTACACCTTC. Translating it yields CASSEGDFYGYTF.

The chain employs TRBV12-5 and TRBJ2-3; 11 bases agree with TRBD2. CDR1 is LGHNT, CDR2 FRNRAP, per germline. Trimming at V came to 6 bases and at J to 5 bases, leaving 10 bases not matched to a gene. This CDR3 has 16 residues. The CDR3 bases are TGTGCTAGTGGCCTCCAACTAGCGGGGGCGGGAGATACGCAGTATTTT. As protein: CASGLQLAGAGDTQYF.

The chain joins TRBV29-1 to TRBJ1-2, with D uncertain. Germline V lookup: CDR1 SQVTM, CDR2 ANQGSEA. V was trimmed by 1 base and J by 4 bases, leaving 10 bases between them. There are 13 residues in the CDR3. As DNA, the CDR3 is TGCAGCGTTGAAGCAGTCAGAGGCTATGGCTACACCTTC. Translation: CSVEAVRGYGYTF.

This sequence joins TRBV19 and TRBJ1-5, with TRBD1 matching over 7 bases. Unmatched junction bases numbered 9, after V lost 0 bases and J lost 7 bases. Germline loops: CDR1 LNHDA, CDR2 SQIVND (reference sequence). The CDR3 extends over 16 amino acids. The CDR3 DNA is TGTGCCAGTAGTATAGATGGGAGGACAGGTACACAGCCCCAGCATTTT. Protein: CASSIDGRTGTQPQHF.

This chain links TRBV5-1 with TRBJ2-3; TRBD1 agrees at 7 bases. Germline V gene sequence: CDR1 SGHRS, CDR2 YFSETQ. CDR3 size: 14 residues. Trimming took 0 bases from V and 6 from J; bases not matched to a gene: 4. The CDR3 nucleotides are TGCGCCAGCAGCTTGGACAGGGGCCTTGATACGCAGTATTTT. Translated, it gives CASSLDRGLDTQYF.

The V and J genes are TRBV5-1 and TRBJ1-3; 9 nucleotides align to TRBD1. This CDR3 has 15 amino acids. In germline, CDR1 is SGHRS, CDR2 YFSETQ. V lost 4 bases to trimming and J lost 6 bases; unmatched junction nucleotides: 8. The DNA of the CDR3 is TGCGCCAGCAGCCCCGGGACAGGGAGCGCAAACACCATATATTTT. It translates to CASSPGTGSANTIYF.

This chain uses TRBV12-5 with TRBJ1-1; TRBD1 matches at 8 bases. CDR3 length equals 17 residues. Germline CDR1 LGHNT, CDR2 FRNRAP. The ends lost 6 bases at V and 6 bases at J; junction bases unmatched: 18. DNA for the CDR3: TGTGCTAGTGGCCCGCACACTAGCTCCGGACAGGGCTCTGAAGCTTTCTTT. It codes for CASGPHTSSGQGSEAFF. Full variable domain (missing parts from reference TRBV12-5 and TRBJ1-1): DARVTQTPRHKVTEMGQEVTMRCQPILGHNTVFWYRQTMMQGLELLAYFRNRAPLDDSGMPKDRFSAEMPDATLATLKIQPSEPRDSAVYFCASGPHTSSGQGSEAFFGQGTRLTVV.

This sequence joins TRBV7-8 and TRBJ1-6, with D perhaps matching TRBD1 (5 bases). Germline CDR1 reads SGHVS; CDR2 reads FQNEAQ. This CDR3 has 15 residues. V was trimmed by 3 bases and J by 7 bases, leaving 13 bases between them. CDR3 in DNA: TGTGCCAGCAGCTTTGTTCGCGACAGCAATTCACCCCTCCACTTT. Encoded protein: CASSFVRDSNSPLHF.

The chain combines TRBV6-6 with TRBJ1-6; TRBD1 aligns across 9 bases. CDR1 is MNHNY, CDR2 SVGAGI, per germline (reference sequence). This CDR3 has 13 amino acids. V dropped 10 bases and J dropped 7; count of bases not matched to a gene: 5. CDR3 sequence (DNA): TGTGCCACCAGGGGACAGGGAAATTCACCCCTCCACTTT. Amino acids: CATRGQGNSPLHF.

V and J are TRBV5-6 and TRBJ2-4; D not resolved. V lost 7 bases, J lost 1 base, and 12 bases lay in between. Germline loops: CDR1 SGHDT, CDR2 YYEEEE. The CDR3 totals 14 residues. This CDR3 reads CASAVASAKNIQYF. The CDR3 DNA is TGTGCCAGCGCGGTCGCCTCGGCCAAAAACATTCAGTACTTC.